The 24 T cell receptor beta chains presented below share a single source sample, sequenced in a study of shared clonotypes between healthy human individuals. The method was immunoSEQ multiplex PCR; TCRdb's version includes in-frame clones alone and lacks a portion of them. The sample consists of roughly 2.4 million clones, approximately 96% of them appearing once. Sequenced input: naive CD4+ T cells sorted from blood. The subset denotes: CD45RA+ positively selected. The source is a man younger than 35 in good health.

The genes are TRBV5-1 and TRBJ2-7; the D gene is possibly TRBD1 (7 bases). The CDR3 covers 16 residues. From germline, CDR1 is SGHRS and CDR2 YFSETQ. V lost 3 bases to trimming and J lost 5 bases, with 21 bases between them. CDR3 region: CASSSGGTASPHEQYF. For the CDR3, the DNA is TGCGCCAGCAGCTCGGGCGGGACAGCGTCGCCCCACGAGCAGTACTTC. The full variable domain, in which reference TRBV5-1 and TRBJ2-7 provide the parts outside the CDR3, is KAGVTQTPRYLIKTRGQQVTLSCSPISGHRSVSWYQQTPGQGLQFLFEYFSETQRNKGNFPGRFSGRQFSNSRSEMNVSTLELGDSALYLCASSSGGTASPHEQYFGPGTRLTVT.

Regarding this clone: The same CDR3 arises from other DNA sequences in this sample as well. The CDR3 bases are TGTGCCAGCAGTCGGACAGGGGGCAATCAGCCCCAGCATTTT. Protein: CASSRTGGNQPQHF. The chain uses TRBV2 and TRBJ1-5; 9 bases fit TRBD1. Germline CDR1 and CDR2: SNHLY and FYNNEI. The length of the CDR3 is 14 residues. With V trimmed by 5 bases and J by 2 bases, 1 base remained unmatched.

The genes are TRBV9 and TRBJ1-2; the match to TRBD1 covers 8 bases. After removal of 0 bases from V and 1 base from J, the junction contained 5 bases not matched to a gene. This CDR3 is 16 amino acids long. Per germline, CDR1 SGDLS and CDR2 YYNGEE. In nucleotides, the CDR3 is TGTGCCAGCAGCGTAGACCAGGGGGCGCTTAACTATGGCTACACCTTC. Translating it yields CASSVDQGALNYGYTF. Looking up the rest from reference TRBV9 and TRBJ1-2 gives the full variable domain: DSGVTQTPKHLITATGQRVTLRCSPRSGDLSVYWYQQSLDQGLQFLIQYYNGEERAKGNILERFSAQQFPDLHSELNLSSLELGDSALYFCASSVDQGALNYGYTFGSGTRLTVV.

V is TRBV10-3 and J is TRBJ2-7, with TRBD1 matching over 7 bases. This CDR3 has 21 amino acids. The J segment lost 4 bases and the V segment lost 7 bases, leaving 31 bases of the junction unmatched. CDR1 is ENHRY and CDR2 is SYGVKD in the germline V gene. CDR3 sequence (DNA): TGTGCCATCAAACTAACCCTTATGGACAGGATCAATCCCCCCTTCGGGTACGAGCAGTACTTC. It yields the protein CAIKLTLMDRINPPFGYEQYF.

The chain uses TRBV2 and TRBJ2-7; 7 bases are shared with TRBD2. The CDR3 is made up of 16 amino acids. Germline CDR1 and CDR2: SNHLY and FYNNEI. V shed 2 bases, J shed 1 base, and the junction held 8 bases outside the gene matches. CDR3 nucleotides: TGTGCCAGCAGTGAATTGGTCGGGGGGATATCCTACGAGCAGTACTTC. Residues: CASSELVGGISYEQYF.

The V gene is TRBV5-1, the J gene TRBJ2-7; 8 positions agree with TRBD1. The CDR3 sequence is 13 residues long. V was pared by 5 bases and J by 7 bases, with 8 bases of the junction left unmatched. Germline CDR1 reads SGHRS; CDR2 reads YFSETQ. CDR3 sequence reads: CASRGRGPGEQYF. CDR3 DNA: TGCGCCAGCAGAGGCAGGGGGCCGGGAGAGCAGTACTTC.

CDR3 sequence reads: CASSSGLGTGESGYGYTF. The CDR3 nucleotides are TGCGCCAGCAGCTCCGGACTTGGGACAGGGGAGAGCGGCTATGGCTACACCTTC. The chain joins TRBV5-1 to TRBJ1-2; TRBD1 aligns across 10 bases. This CDR3 spans 18 amino acids. Unmatched junction bases numbered 15, after V lost 3 bases and J lost 4 bases. The germline CDR1 and CDR2 sequences are SGHRS and YFSETQ.

The rearrangement joins TRBV7-2 to TRBJ2-1; D is ambiguous. The V end was cut by 5 bases, the J end by 4 bases, with 21 bases between. Germline CDR1 reads SGHTA; CDR2 reads FQGNSA. The CDR3 is 17 amino acids. CDR3 DNA sequence: TGTGCCAGCAGCCCGGTAACGCTAGGTGCCGATTACAATGAGCAGTTCTTC. Protein product: CASSPVTLGADYNEQFF.

J is TRBJ2-5 and V is TRBV29-1, with no clear D. The germline V and J ends were trimmed by 7 bases and 2 bases, with 11 bases remaining between them. This CDR3 region has 12 residues. Germline assignment: CDR1 SQVTM and CDR2 ANQGSEA. The CDR3 nucleotides are TGCAGCGCATCTCGTACTCAAGAGACCCAGTACTTC. Protein product: CSASRTQETQYF.

The chain is built from TRBV7-2 and TRBJ2-7, with D possibly being TRBD2 (6 bases). The CDR3 totals 15 residues. Deletions cut 3 bases from V and 0 bases from J, with 12 bases between. Germline assignment: CDR1 SGHTA and CDR2 FQGNSA. The CDR3 sequence is CASSFGAGSSYEQYF. DNA of the CDR3: TGTGCCAGCAGCTTTGGTGCGGGGTCCTCCTACGAGCAGTACTTC.

The rearrangement uses TRBV5-4 and TRBJ2-7; 15 bases line up with TRBD2. The CDR3 contains 18 residues. The germline gives CDR1 SGHNT, CDR2 YYREEE (reference sequence). V shed 4 bases, J shed 4 bases, and the junction held 12 bases outside the gene matches. CDR3 in DNA: TGTGCCAGCAGCAGAGGACTAGCGGGAGGGCCAGCAGAATACGAGCAGTACTTC. It translates to CASSRGLAGGPAEYEQYF.

This clone is a singleton in its sample. The chain employs TRBV7-9 and TRBJ2-7, with 12 bases identical to TRBD2. Unmatched junction bases numbered 14, after V lost 4 bases and J lost 1 base. The CDR3 runs 19 residues. Germline values: CDR1 SEHNR, CDR2 FQNEAQ (reference sequence). The CDR3 coding sequence is TGTGCCAGCAGCTCCCAGGAGCTAGCGGGGGGGCCCCCTTCCTACGAGCAGTACTTC. Its translation is CASSSQELAGGPPSYEQYF.

The rearrangement joins TRBV18 to TRBJ2-3, with D perhaps matching TRBD1 or TRBD2 (5 bases each). Germline V CDR1 and CDR2: KGHSH, LQKENI. This CDR3 is 15 amino acids long. The V end lost 4 bases, the J end lost 4 bases, and 15 bases lay between the germline ends. CDR3 bases: TGTGCCAGCTCACTAGGGACCGTTATAGCAGATACGCAGTATTTT. Protein sequence: CASSLGTVIADTQYF.

This chain joins TRBV4-3 and TRBJ1-2; TRBD1 might be the D (6 bases). The CDR3 extends over 14 amino acids. Germline V CDR1 and CDR2: LGHNA, YSLEER. V was pared by 2 bases and J by 5 bases, with 12 bases between. The DNA of the CDR3 is TGCGCCAGCAGCCAACTGGACAGTACATATGGCTACACCTTC. Translation gives CASSQLDSTYGYTF.

Of note for this clone: The sample holds other DNA sequences that translate to the same CDR3. The rearrangement uses TRBV6-5 and TRBJ1-2; no clear D. The CDR3 length is 11 residues. Trimming took off 2 bases at V and 8 bases at J, with 6 bases between the two ends. Germline CDR1 and CDR2: MNHEY and SVGAGI. DNA of the CDR3: TGTGCCAGCAGTTACCTGGGGGGCTACACCTTC. Its translation is CASSYLGGYTF.

This clone was seen only once. J is TRBJ2-7 and V is TRBV5-6; 7 bases map to TRBD1. With 4 bases clipped from V and 5 bases from J, the junction kept 12 bases outside the gene matches. CDR1 and CDR2 from the germline V gene are SGHDT and YYEEEE. The CDR3 contains 15 residues. The CDR3 protein is CASSSDRARLNEQYF. CDR3 coding DNA: TGTGCCAGCAGCAGCGACAGGGCCCGGCTAAACGAGCAGTACTTC.

The count of this clone is one. The chain couples TRBV18 to TRBJ2-3; D remains ambiguous. Germline values: CDR1 KGHSH, CDR2 LQKENI. V gave up 4 bases and J gave up 4 bases, with 15 bases separating them. This CDR3 has 15 residues. CDR3 DNA sequence: TGTGCCAGCTCACGTTACAGCGTCGCCCCAGATACGCAGTATTTT. Its protein is CASSRYSVAPDTQYF.

This rearrangement joins TRBV5-6 to TRBJ1-1; D gene ambiguous. Germline V gene sequence: CDR1 SGHDT, CDR2 YYEEEE. The V end lost 0 bases, the J end lost 1 base, and 4 bases lay between the germline ends. CDR3 length equals 13 residues. The CDR3 protein is CASSLEGNTEAFF. CDR3 bases: TGTGCCAGCAGCTTGGAAGGGAACACTGAAGCTTTCTTT.

This clone was seen only once. The chain employs TRBV30 and TRBJ2-6; perhaps TRBD1 as D (6 bases). Trimming shortened V by 4 bases and J by 0 bases, and 7 bases separated the two germline ends. This CDR3 contains 14 residues. Germline CDR1 GTSNPN, CDR2 SVGIG (reference sequence). For the CDR3, the DNA is TGTGCCTGGAAACAGGGCTCTGGGGCCAACGTCCTGACTTTC. This gives the protein CAWKQGSGANVLTF.

The rearrangement joins TRBV19 to TRBJ2-7; tentatively, D is TRBD2 (5 bases). CDR3 length: 15 residues. Trimming shortened V by 3 bases and J by 0 bases, and 12 bases separated the two germline ends. The V gene's germline CDR1 is LNHDA and CDR2 SQIVND (reference sequence). CDR3 sequence: CASSIGGSNSYEQYF. DNA for the CDR3: TGTGCCAGTAGTATCGGAGGAAGCAACTCCTACGAGCAGTACTTC.

This chain connects TRBV5-4 to TRBJ1-1, with 9 bases aligning to TRBD1. The length of the CDR3 is 17 residues. V lost 1 base to trimming and J lost 5 bases; unmatched junction nucleotides: 12. Germline V gene lookup returns CDR1 SGHNT and CDR2 YYREEE (reference sequence). The CDR3 region has the DNA TGTGCCAGCAGCTTGAGCCTCATACAGGGGGCGGGGACTGAAGCTTTCTTT. It codes for CASSLSLIQGAGTEAFF.

The chain couples TRBV29-1 to TRBJ2-7; no clear D gene. V lost 5 bases and J lost 3, with 11 bases in between. The CDR3 sequence is 12 residues long. Germline V gene sequence: CDR1 SQVTM, CDR2 ANQGSEA. CDR3 loop: CSVPGPRYEQYF. The DNA of the CDR3 is TGCAGCGTTCCCGGGCCACGCTACGAGCAGTACTTC.

This clone came up once. The chain recombines TRBV15 with TRBJ2-3; D is uncertain. With 4 bases removed from V and 2 bases from J, the gap between germline ends came to 19 bases. Germline V gives CDR1 LNHNV, CDR2 YYDKDF (reference sequence). The CDR3 runs to 17 residues. CDR3 coding DNA: TGTGCCACCAGCACCCAGTTTAGCCGGAAATCCACAGATACGCAGTATTTT. This gives the protein CATSTQFSRKSTDTQYF.

The rearrangement uses TRBV10-3 and TRBJ1-2; no clear D gene. This CDR3 has 16 residues. With 0 bases removed from V and 4 bases from J, the gap between germline ends came to 15 bases. Germline CDR1 is ENHRY and CDR2 is SYGVKD. The CDR3 sequence: CAISESMGSLTYGYTF. In DNA, the CDR3 is TGTGCCATCAGTGAGTCGATGGGATCTCTGACCTATGGCTACACCTTC.